This T cell receptor (beta chain) was sequenced for a study of cytomegalovirus exposure and HLA in healthy donors. In the study overall: Drawn from HLA-typed donors, around 85 million unique TCRs were held in an early data release.

PCR used 60 Vbeta primers and 13 Jbeta primers. Clones were read by immunoSEQ multiplex PCR, and TCRdb kept only the in-frame ones, dropping some. The sample lists about 120,000 clones, more than 70% occurring once. General study results and limits: As immune exposure information, only CMV serostatus was available.

This clone has just a few counts. Its antigen is as yet unknown. Sequences were obtained from PBMCs. The receptor was derived from a man aged 50-59 years in good health and CMV-seropositive.

In DNA, the CDR3 is TGTGCCAGCAGCTTATCTTCGGGACTACTTGGCGCCGGGGAGCTGTTTTTT. Its protein product is CASSLSSGLLGAGELFF. The gene calls are TRBV7-6 and TRBJ2-2; 7 positions agree with TRBD2. The J segment lost 6 bases and the V segment lost 2 bases, leaving 12 bases of the junction unmatched. The CDR3 has 17 residues. Germline loops: CDR1 SGHVS, CDR2 FNYEAQ.